This TCR beta chain was identified in a study of cytomegalovirus exposure and HLA in healthy donors. In the case of this clone: Its matching antigen is unknown.

PCR involved 60 Vbeta and 13 Jbeta primers. The method was immunoSEQ multiplex PCR; TCRdb's version includes in-frame clones alone and lacks a portion of them. The repertoire holds about 160,000 clones, with 70% to 85% as singletons. Whole-study results and caveats: It emerged from a later analysis that several of the most significant clusters appeared to be linked to common viral pathogens. CMV antigen specificity of a few CMV-associated chains was confirmed in vitro. Sequences of the TCR beta chain were said to predict the HLA-A and HLA-B alleles of most subjects accurately.

The V gene's germline CDR1 is SEHNR and CDR2 FQNEAQ (reference sequence). The CDR3 runs to 18 residues. V gave up 7 bases and J gave up 6 bases, with 28 bases separating them. The sequencing input was PBMCs. The chain combines TRBV7-9 with TRBJ2-1; a weak D match, TRBD2 (6 bases). The receptor comes from a man aged 45-65 years in good health and CMV-seropositive. The CDR3 sequence is CASTYLTSLASGPNEQFF. In nucleotides, the CDR3 is TGTGCCAGCACCTACCTAACGTCCCTAGCGTCAGGGCCCAATGAGCAGTTCTTC.